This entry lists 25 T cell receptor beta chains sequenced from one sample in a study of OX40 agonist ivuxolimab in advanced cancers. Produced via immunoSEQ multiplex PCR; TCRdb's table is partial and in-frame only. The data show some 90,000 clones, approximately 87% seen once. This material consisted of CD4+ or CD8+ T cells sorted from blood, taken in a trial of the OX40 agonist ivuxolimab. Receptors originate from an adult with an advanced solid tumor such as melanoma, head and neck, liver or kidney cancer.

CDR3: CASSLTGSPNQPQHF. The DNA of the CDR3 is TGCGCCAGCAGCTTAACGGGATCCCCCAATCAGCCCCAGCATTTT. V is TRBV5-1 and J is TRBJ1-5; D unclear. Deletions cut 2 bases from V and 3 bases from J, with 12 bases between. This CDR3 region has 15 residues. Germline V gene data show CDR1 as SGHRS and CDR2 as YFSETQ. The full variable domain, its missing parts supplied by reference TRBV5-1 and TRBJ1-5, is KAGVTQTPRYLIKTRGQQVTLSCSPISGHRSVSWYQQTPGQGLQFLFEYFSETQRNKGNFPGRFSGRQFSNSRSEMNVSTLELGDSALYLCASSLTGSPNQPQHFGDGTRLSIL.

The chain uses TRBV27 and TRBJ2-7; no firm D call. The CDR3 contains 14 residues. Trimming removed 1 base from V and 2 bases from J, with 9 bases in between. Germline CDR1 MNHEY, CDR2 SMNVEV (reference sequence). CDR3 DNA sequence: TGTGCCAGCAGTTTATTGGGGAAGGCCTACGAGCAGTACTTC. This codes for CASSLLGKAYEQYF.

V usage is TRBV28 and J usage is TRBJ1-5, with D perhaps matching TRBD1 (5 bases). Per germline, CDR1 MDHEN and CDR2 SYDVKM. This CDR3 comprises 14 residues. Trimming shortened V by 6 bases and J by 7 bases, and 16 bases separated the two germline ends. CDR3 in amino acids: CASRGPALEQPQHF. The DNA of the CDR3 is TGTGCCAGCAGGGGACCCGCCCTAGAGCAGCCCCAGCATTTT.

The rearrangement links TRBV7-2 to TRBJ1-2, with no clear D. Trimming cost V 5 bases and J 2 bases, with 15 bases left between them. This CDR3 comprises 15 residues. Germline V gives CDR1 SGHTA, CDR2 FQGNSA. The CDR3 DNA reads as TGTGCCAGCAGCCCTAGTGGAGGTGGAAACTATGGCTACACCTTC. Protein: CASSPSGGGNYGYTF.

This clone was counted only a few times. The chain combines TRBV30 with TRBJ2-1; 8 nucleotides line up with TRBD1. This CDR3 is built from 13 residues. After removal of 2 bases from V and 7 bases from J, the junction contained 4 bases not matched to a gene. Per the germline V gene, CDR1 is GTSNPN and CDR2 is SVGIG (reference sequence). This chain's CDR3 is CAWSSQGANEQFF. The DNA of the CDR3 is TGTGCCTGGAGTTCCCAGGGGGCGAATGAGCAGTTCTTC.

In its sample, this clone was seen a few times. CDR3: CASSPVGGAEQYF. For the CDR3, the DNA is TGTGCCAGCAGCCCGGTTGGAGGGGCCGAGCAGTACTTC. The chain has TRBV5-4 and TRBJ2-7, with D possibly being TRBD2 (6 bases). This CDR3 region has 13 residues. Trimming took 4 bases from V and 6 from J, leaving 14 bases between them. CDR1 is SGHNT and CDR2 is YYREEE in the germline V gene (reference sequence).

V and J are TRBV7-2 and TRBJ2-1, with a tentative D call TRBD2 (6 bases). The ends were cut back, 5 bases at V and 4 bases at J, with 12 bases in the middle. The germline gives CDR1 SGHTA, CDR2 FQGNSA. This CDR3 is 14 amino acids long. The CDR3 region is CASSARDLYNEQFF. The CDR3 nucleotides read TGTGCCAGCAGCGCTCGGGACTTATACAATGAGCAGTTCTTC.

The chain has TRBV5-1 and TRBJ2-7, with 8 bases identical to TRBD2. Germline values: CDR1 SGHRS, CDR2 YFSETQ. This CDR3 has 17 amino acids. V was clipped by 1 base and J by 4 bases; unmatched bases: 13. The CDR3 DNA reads TGCGCCAGCAGCTTGAAAACTCTAGCGGGCGACTTGTACGAGCAGTACGTC. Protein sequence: CASSLKTLAGDLYEQYV.

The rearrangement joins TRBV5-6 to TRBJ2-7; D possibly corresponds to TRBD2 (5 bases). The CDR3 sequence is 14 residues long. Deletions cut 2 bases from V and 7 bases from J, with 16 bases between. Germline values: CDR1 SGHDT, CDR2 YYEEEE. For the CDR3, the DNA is TGTGCCAGCAGCTTAGGTACTCGATCGGGGGAGCAGTACGTC. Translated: CASSLGTRSGEQYV.

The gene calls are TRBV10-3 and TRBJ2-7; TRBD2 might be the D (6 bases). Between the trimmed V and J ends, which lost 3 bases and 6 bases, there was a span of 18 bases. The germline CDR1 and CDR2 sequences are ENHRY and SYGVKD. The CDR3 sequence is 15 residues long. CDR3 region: CAISEEGRNIPEQYF. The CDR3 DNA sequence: TGTGCCATCAGTGAAGAGGGGAGGAATATACCCGAGCAGTACTTC.

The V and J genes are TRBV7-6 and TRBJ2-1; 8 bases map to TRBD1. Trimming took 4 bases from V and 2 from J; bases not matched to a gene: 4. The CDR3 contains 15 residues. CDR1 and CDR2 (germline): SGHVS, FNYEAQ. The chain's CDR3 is CASSSTGVPYNEQFF. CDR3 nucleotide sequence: TGTGCCAGCAGCTCGACAGGGGTCCCCTACAATGAGCAGTTCTTC.

Here the CDR3 reads CASSFGASSGELFF. CDR3 nucleotide sequence: TGTGCCAGCAGCTTTGGGGCCAGCAGCGGGGAGCTGTTTTTT. V and J are TRBV7-9 and TRBJ2-2; D perhaps matches TRBD1 (5 bases). V was shortened by 3 bases and J by 7 bases, with 12 bases between the two germline ends. The CDR3 runs to 14 residues. Germline V gene lookup returns CDR1 SEHNR and CDR2 FQNEAQ (reference sequence).

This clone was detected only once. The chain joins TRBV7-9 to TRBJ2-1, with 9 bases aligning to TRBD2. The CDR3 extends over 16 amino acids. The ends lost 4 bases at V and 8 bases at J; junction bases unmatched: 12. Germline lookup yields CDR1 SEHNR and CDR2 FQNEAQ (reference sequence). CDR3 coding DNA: TGTGCCAGCAGCTCTTATGCTGAGCGGGGGGCATATGAGCAGTTCTTC. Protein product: CASSSYAERGAYEQFF. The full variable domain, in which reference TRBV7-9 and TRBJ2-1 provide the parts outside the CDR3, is DTGVSQNPRHKITKRGQNVTFRCDPISEHNRLYWYRQTLGQGPEFLTYFQNEAQLEKSRLLSDRFSAERPKGSFSTLEIQRTEQGDSAMYLCASSSYAERGAYEQFFGPGTRLTVL.

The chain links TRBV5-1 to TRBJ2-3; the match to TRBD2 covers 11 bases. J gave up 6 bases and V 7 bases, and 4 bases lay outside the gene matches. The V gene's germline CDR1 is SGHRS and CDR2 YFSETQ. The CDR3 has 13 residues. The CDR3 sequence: CASQTSGTDTQYF. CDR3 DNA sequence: TGCGCCAGCCAGACTAGCGGGACGGATACGCAGTATTTT. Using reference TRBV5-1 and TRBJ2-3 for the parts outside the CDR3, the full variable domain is KAGVTQTPRYLIKTRGQQVTLSCSPISGHRSVSWYQQTPGQGLQFLFEYFSETQRNKGNFPGRFSGRQFSNSRSEMNVSTLELGDSALYLCASQTSGTDTQYFGPGTRLTVL.

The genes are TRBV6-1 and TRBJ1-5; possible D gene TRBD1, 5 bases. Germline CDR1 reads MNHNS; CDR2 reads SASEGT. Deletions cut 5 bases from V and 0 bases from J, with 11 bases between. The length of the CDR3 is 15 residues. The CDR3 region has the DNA TGTGCCAGCAGTATGACAGTCCATAGCAATCAGCCCCAGCATTTT. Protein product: CASSMTVHSNQPQHF.

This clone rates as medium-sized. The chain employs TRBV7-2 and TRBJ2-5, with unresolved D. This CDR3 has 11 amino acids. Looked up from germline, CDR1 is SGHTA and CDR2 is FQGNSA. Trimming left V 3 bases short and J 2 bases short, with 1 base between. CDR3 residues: CASSLQETQYF. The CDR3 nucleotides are TGTGCCAGCAGCTTGCAAGAGACCCAGTACTTC.

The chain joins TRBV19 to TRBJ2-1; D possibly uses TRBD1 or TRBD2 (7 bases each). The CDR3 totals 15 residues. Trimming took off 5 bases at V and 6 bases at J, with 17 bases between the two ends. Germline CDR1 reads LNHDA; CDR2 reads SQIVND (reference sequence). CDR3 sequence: CASSRQGGVGNEQFF. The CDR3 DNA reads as TGTGCCAGTAGTCGACAGGGAGGGGTCGGCAATGAGCAGTTCTTC.

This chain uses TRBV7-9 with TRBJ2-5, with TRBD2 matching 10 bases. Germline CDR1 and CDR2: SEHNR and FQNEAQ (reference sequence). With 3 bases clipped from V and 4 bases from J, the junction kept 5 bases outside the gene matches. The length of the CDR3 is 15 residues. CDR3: CASSFSGRMGETQYF. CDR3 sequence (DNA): TGTGCCAGCAGCTTTAGCGGGAGGATGGGAGAGACCCAGTACTTC.

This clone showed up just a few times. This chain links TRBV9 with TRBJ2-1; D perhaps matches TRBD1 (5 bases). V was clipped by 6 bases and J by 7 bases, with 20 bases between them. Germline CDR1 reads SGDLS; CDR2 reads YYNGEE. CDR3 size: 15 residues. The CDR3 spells CASTLTVQGWNEQFF. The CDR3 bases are TGTGCCAGCACCCTAACCGTTCAGGGTTGGAATGAGCAGTTCTTC.

The CDR3 sequence is CATRLAGGYEQYV. The DNA of the CDR3 is TGTGCCACCCGACTAGCGGGAGGGTACGAGCAGTACGTC. The chain couples TRBV6-1 to TRBJ2-7; 14 bases are shared with TRBD2. Germline assignment: CDR1 MNHNS and CDR2 SASEGT. CDR3 length equals 13 residues. The V segment lost 10 bases and the J segment 4 bases; nucleotides outside the gene matches: 3.

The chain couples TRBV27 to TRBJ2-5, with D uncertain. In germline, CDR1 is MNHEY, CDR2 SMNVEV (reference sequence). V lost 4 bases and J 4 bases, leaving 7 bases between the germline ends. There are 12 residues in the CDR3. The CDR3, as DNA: TGTGCCAGCAGTTCCAACCCAGAGACCCAGTACTTC. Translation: CASSSNPETQYF.

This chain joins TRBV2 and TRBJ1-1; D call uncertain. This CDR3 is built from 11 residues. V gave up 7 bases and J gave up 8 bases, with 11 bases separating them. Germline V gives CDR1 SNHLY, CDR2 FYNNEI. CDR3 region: CASKVLTEAFF. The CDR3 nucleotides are TGTGCCAGCAAAGTATTGACCGAAGCTTTCTTT.

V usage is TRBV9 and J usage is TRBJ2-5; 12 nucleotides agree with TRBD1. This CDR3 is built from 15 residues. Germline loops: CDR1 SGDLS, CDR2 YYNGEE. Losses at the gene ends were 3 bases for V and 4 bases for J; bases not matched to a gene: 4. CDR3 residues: CASSALGQGAETQYF. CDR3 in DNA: TGTGCCAGCAGCGCGCTGGGACAGGGGGCAGAGACCCAGTACTTC. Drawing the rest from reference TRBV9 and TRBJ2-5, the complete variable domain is DSGVTQTPKHLITATGQRVTLRCSPRSGDLSVYWYQQSLDQGLQFLIQYYNGEERAKGNILERFSAQQFPDLHSELNLSSLELGDSALYFCASSALGQGAETQYFGPGTRLLVL.

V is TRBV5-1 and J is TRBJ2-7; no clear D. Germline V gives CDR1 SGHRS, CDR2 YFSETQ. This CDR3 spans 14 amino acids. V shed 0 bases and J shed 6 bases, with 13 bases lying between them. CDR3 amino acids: CASSLDRDLGEQYF. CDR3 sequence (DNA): TGCGCCAGCAGCTTGGACCGCGATTTGGGCGAGCAGTACTTC.

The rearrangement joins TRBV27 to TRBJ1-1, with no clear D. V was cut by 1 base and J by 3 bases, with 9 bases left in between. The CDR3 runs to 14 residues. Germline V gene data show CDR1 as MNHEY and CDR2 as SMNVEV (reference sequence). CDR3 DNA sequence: TGTGCCAGCAGTTTATTCGGCCGAGACACTGAAGCTTTCTTT. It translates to CASSLFGRDTEAFF.